The rows below give T cell receptor beta chains drawn from one sample of a study of Graves' ophthalmopathy and Graves' hyperthyroidism. MiXCR was run by TCRdb on the multiplex PCR reads, yielding one entry per CDR3 protein. The data show 500,000 to 700,000 distinct CDR3 sequences, roughly 39% seen once. Sequences were obtained from peripheral blood or thyroid tissue (not recorded which). These receptors originate from an adult man with Graves' hyperthyroidism. The CDR3 runs from the conserved cysteine through the conserved F or W. The D gene is left open where the match is weak. The size field is filled for only some rows; it gives once, few, many or a size class.

size: NA; J: TRBJ2-2; D: NA; V: TRBV5-8; CDR3: CASSLVGHTNTGELFF; DNA: TGTGCCAGCAGCTTGGTGGGACACACGAACACCGGGGAGCTGTTTTTT
size: NA; J: TRBJ1-4; D: NA; V: TRBV12-3/TRBV12-4; CDR3: CASSLGREQGREKLFF; DNA: TGTGCCAGCAGCTTGGGCAGGGAACAGGGACGAGAAAAACTGTTTTTT
size: many; J: TRBJ1-5; D: NA; V: TRBV12-5; CDR3: CASGLVRGQPQHF; DNA: TGTGCTAGTGGTTTGGTACGGGGTCAGCCCCAGCATTTT
size: many; J: TRBJ2-7; D: NA; V: TRBV5-6; CDR3: CASSSGRSYEQYF; DNA: TGTGCCAGTAGTTCCGGCAGATCCTACGAGCAGTACTTC
size: few; J: TRBJ2-7; D: TRBD1; V: TRBV24-1; CDR3: CATSRRGLLTGGMAGRLHEQYF; DNA: TGTGCCACCAGTAGGCGCGGCTTGTTGACAGGGGGCATGGCGGGACGGTTGCACGAGCAGTACTTC
size: NA; J: TRBJ2-2; D: NA; V: TRBV24-1; CDR3: CATSDPAWGDTGELFF; DNA: TGTGCCACCAGTGATCCCGCCTGGGGCGACACCGGGGAGCTGTTTTTT
size: once; J: TRBJ1-5; D: NA; V: TRBV5-8; CDR3: CASSPRLAGAQETQHF; DNA: TGTGCCAGCAGCCCGAGGCTAGCGGGGGCGCAAGAGACCCAGCATTTT
size: many; J: TRBJ1-2; D: TRBD1; V: TRBV5-8; CDR3: CASSYEPGQGMDGYTF; DNA: TGTGCCAGCAGCTACGAACCGGGACAGGGGATGGATGGCTACACCTTC
size: many; J: TRBJ1-1; D: NA; V: TRBV7-9; CDR3: CASSPRSALNTEAFF; DNA: TGTGCCAGCAGCCCACGATCGGCCCTGAACACTGAAGCTTTCTTT
size: many; J: TRBJ1-4; D: NA; V: TRBV6-4; CDR3: CASSDRLNEKLFF; DNA: TGTGCCAGCAGTGACAGACTAAATGAAAAACTGTTTTTT
size: few; J: TRBJ2-5; D: TRBD1; V: TRBV2; CDR3: CASMGQAQETQYF; DNA: TGTGCCAGCATGGGACAGGCGCAAGAGACCCAGTACTTC
size: few; J: TRBJ2-7; D: NA; V: TRBV6-5; CDR3: CASSYSNGGSYEQYF; DNA: TGTGCCAGCAGTTACTCGAACGGGGGCAGCTACGAGCAGTACTTC
size: NA; J: TRBJ1-2; D: NA; V: TRBV15; CDR3: CATSSLRPGEYGYTF; DNA: TGTGCCACCAGCAGCTTGAGGCCAGGGGAATATGGCTACACCTTC
size: NA; J: TRBJ2-1; D: TRBD1; V: TRBV5-1; CDR3: CASSLGPTGGTGEQFF; DNA: TGCGCCAGCAGCTTGGGGCCGACAGGGGGAACGGGTGAGCAGTTCTTC
size: NA; J: TRBJ2-5; D: NA; V: TRBV2; CDR3: CASSERGGGETQYF; DNA: TGTGCCAGCAGTGAAAGGGGGGGAGGGGAGACCCAGTACTTC
size: NA; J: TRBJ1-3; D: NA; V: TRBV27; CDR3: CASSSTGTLSGNTIYF; DNA: TGTGCCAGCAGTTCAACAGGGACCCTCTCTGGAAACACCATATATTTT
size: NA; J: TRBJ2-2; D: TRBD2; V: TRBV10-3; CDR3: CAITRRLAGINEQFF; DNA: TGTGCCATCACGCGCAGACTAGCGGGAATCAATGAGCAGTTTTTT
size: few; J: TRBJ1-3; D: NA; V: TRBV19; CDR3: CASALGSHSGNTIYF; DNA: TGTGCCAGTGCCTTGGGGTCTCACTCTGGAAACACCATATATTTT
size: many; J: TRBJ1-2; D: NA; V: TRBV7-9; CDR3: CASSLTVEDYGYTF; DNA: TGTGCCAGCAGCTTGACAGTAGAGGACTATGGCTACACCTTC
size: once; J: TRBJ2-6; D: TRBD1; V: TRBV7-9; CDR3: CASSPGTGPNVLTF; DNA: TGTGCCAGCAGCCCCGGGACAGGGCCCAACGTCCTGACTTTC
size: many; J: TRBJ2-2; D: TRBD2; V: TRBV20-1; CDR3: CSASPSTSQNTGELFF; DNA: TGCAGTGCTAGCCCCTCGACTAGCCAAAACACCGGGGAGCTGTTTTTT
size: many; J: TRBJ2-7; D: TRBD1; V: TRBV24-1; CDR3: CATSGTGGIDEQYF; DNA: TGTGCCACCAGTGGGACAGGGGGCATCGACGAGCAGTACTTC
size: NA; J: TRBJ1-2; D: TRBD1; V: TRBV5-1; CDR3: CASSPGTGSSNYGYTF; DNA: TGCGCCAGCAGCCCTGGGACAGGATCTTCTAACTATGGCTACACCTTC
size: NA; J: TRBJ1-4; D: NA; V: TRBV19; CDR3: CASSGGFGEKLFF; DNA: TGTGCCAGTAGTGGGGGCTTCGGAGAAAAACTGTTTTTT
size: NA; J: TRBJ2-7; D: TRBD1; V: TRBV7-9; CDR3: CAWSQFMSGTGGNEQYF; DNA: TGTGCCTGGAGCCAATTTATGTCCGGGACAGGGGGCAACGAGCAGTACTTC
size: many; J: TRBJ1-1; D: NA; V: TRBV6-5; CDR3: CASSYSEANTEAFF; DNA: TGTGCCAGCAGTTACTCCGAGGCTAACACTGAAGCTTTCTTT
size: NA; J: TRBJ2-5; D: NA; V: TRBV7-9; CDR3: CASSRRGGGQETQYF; DNA: TGTGCCAGCAGCCGACGTGGCGGCGGTCAAGAGACCCAGTACTTC
size: few; J: TRBJ2-1; D: NA; V: TRBV7-2; CDR3: CASSQPAGAQDEQFF; DNA: TGTGCCAGCAGCCAACCGGCGGGGGCCCAGGATGAGCAGTTCTTC
size: NA; J: TRBJ2-6; D: NA; V: TRBV12-3/TRBV12-4; CDR3: CASSLRDLSGANVLTF; DNA: TGTGCCAGCAGCCTACGCGACCTCTCTGGGGCCAACGTCCTGACTTTC
size: many; J: TRBJ2-5; D: NA; V: TRBV19; CDR3: CASSLDGPETQYF; DNA: TGTGCCAGTAGTCTGGACGGTCCCGAGACCCAGTACTTC
size: few; J: TRBJ2-3; D: TRBD1; V: TRBV29-1; CDR3: CSVAPQGATDTQYF; DNA: TGCAGCGTTGCCCCGCAGGGGGCGACAGATACGCAGTATTTT
size: NA; J: TRBJ2-3; D: NA; V: TRBV20-1; CDR3: CSAIITYTDTQYF; DNA: TGCAGTGCCATAATTACGTACACAGATACGCAGTATTTT
size: few; J: TRBJ2-2; D: NA; V: TRBV7-6; CDR3: CASSSMRGTGELFF; DNA: TGTGCCAGCAGCTCTATGAGGGGCACCGGGGAGCTGTTTTTT
size: many; J: TRBJ1-2; D: TRBD1; V: TRBV20-1; CDR3: CSAFGQEISYGYTF; DNA: TGCAGTGCCTTTGGACAGGAAATTTCCTATGGCTACACCTTC
size: few; J: TRBJ2-3; D: NA; V: TRBV11-2; CDR3: CASSLRVLVRTDTQYF; DNA: TGTGCCAGCAGCTTAAGGGTACTGGTGCGCACAGATACGCAGTATTTT
size: NA; J: TRBJ2-3; D: NA; V: TRBV7-9; CDR3: CASSLYEGIDTQYF; DNA: TGTGCCAGCAGCTTATACGAGGGGATAGATACGCAGTATTTT
size: few; J: TRBJ1-1; D: NA; V: TRBV12-3/TRBV12-4; CDR3: CASSNGDSNTEAFF; DNA: TGTGCCAGCAGTAATGGAGATTCGAACACTGAAGCTTTCTTT
size: many; J: TRBJ1-2; D: TRBD1; V: TRBV4-1; CDR3: CASSQGSGTVSANYGYTF; DNA: TGCGCCAGCAGCCAAGGATCCGGGACAGTGTCGGCTAACTATGGCTACACCTTC
size: NA; J: TRBJ2-5; D: NA; V: TRBV9; CDR3: CASSPPWTVPQETQYF; DNA: TGTGCCAGCAGCCCACCTTGGACAGTACCTCAAGAGACCCAGTACTTC
size: few; J: TRBJ1-5; D: NA; V: TRBV7-2; CDR3: CASSLTRYSNQPQHF; DNA: TGTGCCAGCAGCTTAACACGGTATAGCAATCAGCCCCAGCATTTT
size: many; J: TRBJ2-5; D: TRBD1; V: TRBV5-1; CDR3: CASSLGQGHQETQYF; DNA: TGCGCCAGCAGCTTGGGACAGGGCCATCAAGAGACCCAGTACTTC
size: few; J: TRBJ2-7; D: NA; V: TRBV28; CDR3: CASISEGDSYEQYF; DNA: TGTGCCAGCATCTCGGAGGGGGACAGCTACGAGCAGTACTTC
size: many; J: TRBJ2-2; D: NA; V: TRBV7-3; CDR3: CASSPRERTGELFF; DNA: TGTGCCAGCAGCCCCCGTGAACGGACCGGGGAGCTGTTTTTT
size: many; J: TRBJ1-1; D: NA; V: TRBV27; CDR3: CASSLESYTEAFF; DNA: TGTGCCAGCAGTTTAGAGTCGTACACTGAAGCTTTCTTT
size: many; J: TRBJ1-5; D: NA; V: TRBV6-6; CDR3: CASRSAGSLGNQPQHF; DNA: TGTGCCAGCAGGTCCGCCGGGTCGTTGGGCAATCAGCCCCAGCATTTT
size: NA; J: TRBJ2-5; D: NA; V: TRBV20-1; CDR3: CSARDLGHETQYF; DNA: TGCAGTGCTAGAGATCTTGGGCATGAGACCCAGTACTTC
size: NA; J: TRBJ1-5; D: NA; V: TRBV18; CDR3: CASSPRAGGNQPQHF; DNA: TGTGCCAGCTCACCACGGGCAGGCGGCAATCAGCCCCAGCATTTT
size: NA; J: TRBJ2-7; D: NA; V: TRBV29-1; CDR3: CSVGRQYF; DNA: TGCAGCGTTGGGAGACAGTACTTC
size: many; J: TRBJ1-6; D: NA; V: TRBV25-1; CDR3: CASSEYGSPLHF; DNA: TGTGCCAGCAGTGAATATGGGTCACCCCTCCACTTT
size: many; J: TRBJ1-2; D: NA; V: TRBV4-1; CDR3: CASSQDLVGSNYGYTF; DNA: TGCGCCAGCAGCCAAGATCTTGTAGGAAGTAACTATGGCTACACCTTC
size: NA; J: TRBJ1-2; D: NA; V: TRBV20-1; CDR3: CSARDLFGGRVNYGYTF; DNA: TGCAGTGCTAGAGATTTATTTGGGGGGCGAGTAAACTATGGCTACACCTTC
size: many; J: TRBJ2-7; D: NA; V: TRBV12-3/TRBV12-4; CDR3: CASSWARNYEQYF; DNA: TGTGCCAGCAGTTGGGCGAGGAACTACGAGCAGTACTTC
size: NA; J: TRBJ2-6; D: TRBD1; V: TRBV10-3; CDR3: CAISDRTGGNTEAF; DNA: TGTGCCATCAGTGATCGGACAGGGGGCAACACTGAAGCTTTC